This T cell receptor beta chain was retrieved from a study of graft-versus-host responses after intestinal transplantation. Overall study context: After anti-thymocyte globulin induction, recipients took tacrolimus and steroids for approximately three years. Study results and caveats: Among circulating GvH clones, peak levels were associated with early post-transplant declines in HvG clones. Individuals carrying graft-donor T cell macrochimerism showed high graft-versus-host to host-versus-graft clonal ratios in allografts. Recipient marrow contained GvH clones, some of which appeared first in ileum or blood.

Produced via immunoSEQ multiplex PCR; TCRdb's table is partial and in-frame only. This table holds approximately 32,000 clones, around 94% found once. About this clone: What it binds is unknown. Compared with germline, one end of the junction differs, possibly owing to a read error. Distinct nucleotide sequences in the sample also encode this CDR3.

The TCR comes from a human patient who received an intestinal transplant, so some T cells may come from the graft donor. Sequenced material: PBMCs, taken 16 days after intestinal transplant.

CDR3 coding DNA: TGCGCCAGCCCGGGACAGGGATGGAATAATTCACCCCTCCACTTT. Protein sequence: CASPGQGWNNSPLHF. The chain links TRBV27 to TRBJ1-6, with 9 bases lining up with TRBD1. The CDR3 has 15 residues. Germline CDR1 and CDR2: MNHEY and SMNVEV (reference sequence).